Below, 19 T cell receptor beta chains from the same sample are listed, as sequenced in a study of CD8+CD57+ T cells in acquired aplastic anemia listed by TCRdb under 2018. Sequencer: Illumina HiSeq 2000. Profiling of TCR beta VDJ combinations and CDR3 sequences used genomic DNA as the template. Through fastp at Q25 and MiXCR, TCRdb rebuilt clones from the public reads, retaining in-frame beta chains. Rows with one shared CDR3 protein collapse into an entry with the most common genes and DNA. Within this sample are 150,000 to 200,000 distinct CDR3 sequences, with under 55% of them counted one time only. Clones ranked in the top ten supply approximately 2.8% of the sample. The patients picked for sequencing were ones in whom flow cytometry had shown an expansion of CD8+CD57+ cells. The specimen sequenced was sorted CD4+, CD8+, or CD8+CD57+ T cells (not recorded which) from PBMCs. All receptors come from a human donor with aplastic anemia.

Worth noting for this clonotype: Germline and junction disagree at one end, which may indicate a read error. The chain combines TRBV19 with TRBJ2-2; possibly TRBD1 for D (7 bases). The CDR3 covers 15 residues. CDR1 and CDR2 (germline): LNHDA, SQIVND (reference sequence). The CDR3 region has the DNA TGTGCCAGTAGCTCGACAGGGAGGTACACAGGGGAGCTGTTTTTT. The encoded protein is CASSSTGRYTGELFF.

This clonotype has a single count. V is TRBV7-8 and J is TRBJ2-7; 7 nucleotides agree with TRBD2. Germline V gene data show CDR1 as SGHVS and CDR2 as FQNEAQ. The CDR3 totals 17 residues. Losses at the gene ends were 4 bases for V and 3 bases for J; bases not matched to a gene: 15. The CDR3, as DNA: TGTGCCAGCAGCTCTCGAGGTGGGGGAGGGCCTGTCTACGAGCAGTACTTC. Translating it yields CASSSRGGGGPVYEQYF.

Here the CDR3 reads CASSGTRANTGELFF. As DNA, the CDR3 is TGTGCCAGCAGTGGGACTAGGGCGAACACCGGGGAGCTGTTTTTT. The chain recombines TRBV19 with TRBJ2-2; 8 positions agree with TRBD2. Looked up from germline, CDR1 is LNHDA and CDR2 is SQIVND (reference sequence). V dropped 9 bases and J dropped 0; count of bases not matched to a gene: 6. CDR3 length equals 15 residues.

This clonotype was recorded a few times. The gene calls are TRBV3-1 and TRBJ2-1; D remains ambiguous. The length of the CDR3 is 16 residues. V lost 6 bases and J lost 1, with 16 bases in between. The germline V gene encodes CDR1 LGHDT and CDR2 YNNKEL (reference sequence). CDR3 in DNA: TGTGCCAGCAGTAAGCCGCAGCCGACATCCTACAATGAGCAGTTCTTC. As protein: CASSKPQPTSYNEQFF.

The chain joins TRBV20-1 to TRBJ2-1; D is unclear. CDR1 and CDR2 (germline): DFQATT, SNEGSKA (reference sequence). This CDR3 is built from 14 residues. Trimming cost V 3 bases and J 6 bases, with 15 bases left between them. CDR3 DNA: TGCAGTGCTAGCCACAGCCGCCCCCTCAATGAGCAGTTCTTC. Its translation is CSASHSRPLNEQFF.

This clonotype was observed many times. The V call is TRBV19, the J call TRBJ1-2; D possibly corresponds to TRBD1 (6 bases). The germline CDR1 and CDR2 sequences are LNHDA and SQIVND (reference sequence). The length of the CDR3 is 13 residues. The ends were cut back, 0 bases at V and 13 bases at J, with 15 bases in the middle. The CDR3 DNA reads as TGTGCCAGTAGTATAGACGACTCCCAGGGGTTCACCTTC. The encoded protein is CASSIDDSQGFTF.

The genes are TRBV29-1 and TRBJ1-1; D not resolved. V shed 7 bases and J shed 0 bases, with 12 bases lying between them. CDR3 size: 13 residues. The germline gives CDR1 SQVTM, CDR2 ANQGSEA. Here the CDR3 DNA reads TGCAGCGCCCAAGGCAGTATGAACACTGAAGCTTTCTTT. This gives the protein CSAQGSMNTEAFF.

This clonotype was recorded once. V gene TRBV7-6 combines with J gene TRBJ2-1; TRBD2 aligns across 10 bases. CDR1 and CDR2 (germline): SGHVS, FNYEAQ. V was clipped by 1 base and J by 7 bases; unmatched bases: 10. This CDR3 has 17 residues. CDR3: CASSLGLAGPYRNEQFF. DNA for the CDR3: TGTGCCAGCAGCTTAGGACTAGCGGGTCCCTACCGAAATGAGCAGTTCTTC.

V is TRBV20-1 and J is TRBJ2-1; TRBD1 agrees at 7 bases. The CDR3 spans 16 residues. Germline V gene lookup returns CDR1 DFQATT and CDR2 SNEGSKA (reference sequence). With 3 bases clipped from V and 6 bases from J, the junction kept 14 bases outside the gene matches. As DNA, the CDR3 is TGCAGTGCTAGGAGGAACAGGGGATGGATGGTCAATGAGCAGTTCTTC. It is translated as CSARRNRGWMVNEQFF.

This clonotype was recorded at least ten times. This chain joins TRBV24-1 and TRBJ2-5; no definite D call. Germline lookup yields CDR1 KGHDR and CDR2 SFDVKD. V lost 7 bases to trimming and J lost 4 bases, with 12 bases between them. The CDR3 is made up of 13 amino acids. The DNA of the CDR3 is TGTGCCACCAGCGAGCCTACCGCAGAGACCCAGTACTTC. This codes for CATSEPTAETQYF.

This clonotype was picked up many times. This sequence joins TRBV2 and TRBJ2-3, with 9 bases lining up with TRBD1. There are 14 residues in the CDR3. V shed 6 bases and J 6 bases; nucleotides not matched to a gene: 7. CDR1 and CDR2 (germline): SNHLY, FYNNEI. CDR3 nucleotides: TGTGCCAGCAGCTGGACAGGGGCGCGGGATACGCAGTATTTT. Translation: CASSWTGARDTQYF.

This rearrangement joins TRBV19 to TRBJ1-1; possible D gene TRBD1, 5 bases. The germline V and J ends were trimmed by 4 bases and 1 base, with 7 bases remaining between them. The CDR3 covers 13 residues. Germline-derived CDR1 and CDR2 are LNHDA and SQIVND (reference sequence). The CDR3 DNA sequence: TGTGCCAGTAGTACCCAGGGGAACACTGAAGCTTTCTTT. Translating it yields CASSTQGNTEAFF.

This clonotype was seen at least ten times. The CDR3 loop is CASSVVQGANTGELFF. Written as DNA, the CDR3 is TGTGCCAGTAGTGTCGTACAGGGGGCTAACACCGGGGAGCTGTTTTTT. V is TRBV19 and J is TRBJ2-2, with 9 bases that match TRBD1. This CDR3 has 16 amino acids. Germline V gives CDR1 LNHDA, CDR2 SQIVND (reference sequence). With V trimmed by 5 bases and J by 2 bases, 6 bases remained unmatched.

This clonotype was recorded many times. The chain couples TRBV5-5 to TRBJ1-6; TRBD1 agrees at 7 bases. Germline loops: CDR1 SGHKS, CDR2 YYEKEE (reference sequence). V lost 2 bases and J lost 4; bases outside the gene matches: 6. CDR3 size: 16 residues. The CDR3 sequence is CASSFAGQVYNSPLHF. The CDR3 nucleotides read TGTGCCAGCAGCTTCGCTGGACAGGTTTATAATTCACCCCTCCACTTT.

The genes are TRBV7-2 and TRBJ1-2; 7 nucleotides align to TRBD1. The junction had 5 bases not matched to a gene; V was cut back by 1 base and J by 6 bases. This CDR3 is 14 amino acids long. Germline assignment: CDR1 SGHTA and CDR2 FQGNSA. Written as DNA, the CDR3 is TGTGCCAGCAGCTTAGGCCCAACAGGGGATGGCTACACCTTC. Encoded protein: CASSLGPTGDGYTF. The whole variable domain, remainder taken from reference TRBV7-2 and TRBJ1-2, is GAGVSQSPSNKVTEKGKDVELRCDPISGHTALYWYRQSLGQGLEFLIYFQGNSAPDKSGLPSDRFSAERTGGSVSTLTIQRTQQEDSAVYLCASSLGPTGDGYTFGSGTRLTVV.

This clonotype was picked up many times. The chain employs TRBV2 and TRBJ2-3; 8 bases are a match to TRBD2. Trimming cost V 3 bases and J 4 bases; bases outside gene matches: 18. The germline CDR1 and CDR2 sequences are SNHLY and FYNNEI. There are 19 residues in the CDR3. CDR3 DNA sequence: TGTGCCAGCAGTGACCCTGGGACTAGATTCGCGGGTGTCGCAGATACGCAGTATTTT. Residues: CASSDPGTRFAGVADTQYF.

About this clonotype itself: A read error is possible here, since a much larger clone lies one base away. The chain couples TRBV6-1 to TRBJ2-1; possibly TRBD2 for D (5 bases). The CDR3 totals 13 residues. Trimming took off 6 bases at V and 7 bases at J, with 13 bases between the two ends. CDR1 and CDR2 from the germline V gene are MNHNS and SASEGT. The CDR3 loop reads CASSPGEWNEQFF. As DNA, the CDR3 is TGTGCCAGCAGCCCCGGGGAGTGGAATGAGCAGTTCTTC.

The V and J genes are TRBV2 and TRBJ2-7; perhaps TRBD1 as D (6 bases). Trimming stripped 8 bases from V and 0 bases from J, with 14 bases between. This CDR3 has 14 residues. Germline CDR1 is SNHLY and CDR2 is FYNNEI. The CDR3 here is CASLKQGYSYEQYF. The CDR3 DNA follows: TGTGCCAGCCTTAAACAGGGCTACTCCTACGAGCAGTACTTC.

The V call is TRBV2, the J call TRBJ1-2; 7 bases are shared with TRBD1. This CDR3 contains 15 residues. Germline CDR1 reads SNHLY; CDR2 reads FYNNEI. J lost 6 bases, V lost 6 bases, and 13 bases had no gene match. The CDR3 sequence: CASSGLQTGRDGYTF. The CDR3 region has the DNA TGTGCCAGCAGCGGACTCCAGACAGGGAGAGATGGCTACACCTTC.